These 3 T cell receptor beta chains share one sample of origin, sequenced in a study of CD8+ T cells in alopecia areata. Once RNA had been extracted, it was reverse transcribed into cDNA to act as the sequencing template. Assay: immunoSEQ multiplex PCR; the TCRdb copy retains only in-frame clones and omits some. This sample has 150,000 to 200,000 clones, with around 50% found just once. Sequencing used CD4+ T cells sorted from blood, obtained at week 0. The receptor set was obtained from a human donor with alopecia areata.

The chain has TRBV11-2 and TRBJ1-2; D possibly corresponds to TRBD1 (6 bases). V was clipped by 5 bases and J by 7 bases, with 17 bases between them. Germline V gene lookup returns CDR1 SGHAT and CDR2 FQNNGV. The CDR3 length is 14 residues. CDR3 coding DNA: TGTGCCAGCAGCCCGGTGGGGGGGCCTGGTGGCTACACCTTC. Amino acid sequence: CASSPVGGPGGYTF.

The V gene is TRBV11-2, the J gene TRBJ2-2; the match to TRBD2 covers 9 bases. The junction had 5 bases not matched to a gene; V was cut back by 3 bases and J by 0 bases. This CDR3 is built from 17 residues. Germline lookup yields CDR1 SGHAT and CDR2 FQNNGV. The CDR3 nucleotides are TGTGCCAGCAGCTTCCGTAGCGGGGGTCCGAACACCGGGGAGCTGTTTTTT. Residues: CASSFRSGGPNTGELFF.

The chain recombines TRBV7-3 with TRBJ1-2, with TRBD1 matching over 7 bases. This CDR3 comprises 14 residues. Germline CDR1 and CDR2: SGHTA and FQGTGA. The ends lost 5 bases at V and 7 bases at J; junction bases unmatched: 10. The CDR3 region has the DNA TGTGCCAGCAGCCTGGACAGGCTCGGGAGTGGCTACACCTTC. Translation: CASSLDRLGSGYTF.